A single T cell receptor beta chain is shown here with its context. This record belongs to a study of blood T cell repertoires in COVID-19. The method was immunoSEQ multiplex PCR; TCRdb's version includes in-frame clones alone and lacks a portion of them. In the table there are over 30,000 clones, 80% of which are singletons. This TCR was sampled from a man aged 80 or over with active or convalescent COVID-19. Source material: peripheral blood.

In DNA, the CDR3 is TGTGCCAGTAGTATAGTGGAGGCCGCCGTCTATAATTCACCCCTCCACTTT. Protein: CASSIVEAAVYNSPLHF. The chain has TRBV19 and TRBJ1-6, with D hard to call. The CDR3 extends over 17 amino acids. The ends were cut back, 1 base at V and 3 bases at J, with 13 bases in the middle. The germline V gene encodes CDR1 LNHDA and CDR2 SQIVND (reference sequence).